The 25 T cell receptor beta chains reported below all come from one sample, sequenced in a study of CD8+ T cells in alopecia areata. Sequencing relied on a cDNA template that was reverse transcribed from extracted RNA. This table comes from immunoSEQ multiplex PCR, and its TCRdb copy is limited to in-frame clones, with some not included. The sample includes roughly 130,000 clones, around 60% of them seen just once. Specimen: CD4+ T cells sorted from blood, collected at week 0. All receptors come from a human donor with alopecia areata.

The CDR3 sequence is CASSKLAATGGDTQYF. CDR3 bases: TGTGCCAGCAGTAAACTAGCGGCAACCGGGGGGGATACGCAGTATTTT. This rearrangement joins TRBV27 to TRBJ2-3, with 8 bases fitting TRBD2. Germline loops: CDR1 MNHEY, CDR2 SMNVEV (reference sequence). The CDR3 has 16 residues. Trimming at V came to 5 bases and at J to 6 bases, leaving 13 bases not matched to a gene.

This clone was detected only a few times. The chain couples TRBV10-3 to TRBJ2-1; D possibly corresponds to TRBD2 (7 bases). Per germline, CDR1 ENHRY and CDR2 SYGVKD. V lost 6 bases, J lost 8 bases, and 14 bases lay in between. This CDR3 has 13 residues. CDR3 bases: TGTGCCATCAGACAAGGGGGGGGCGATGAGCAGTTCTTC. It yields the protein CAIRQGGGDEQFF.

The chain is built from TRBV28 and TRBJ1-1; D call uncertain. The germline V gene has CDR1 MDHEN and CDR2 SYDVKM. There are 15 residues in the CDR3. V lost 4 bases to trimming and J lost 4 bases, with 16 bases between them. As DNA, the CDR3 is TGTGCCAGCAGTTCTGAGGAGGCCCAGGCCACTGAAGCTTTCTTT. Residues: CASSSEEAQATEAFF.

The chain has TRBV18 and TRBJ2-7; D is uncertain. Per the germline V gene, CDR1 is KGHSH and CDR2 is LQKENI. The CDR3 runs 16 residues. The ends were cut back, 2 bases at V and 0 bases at J, with 14 bases in the middle. Here the CDR3 DNA reads TGTGCCAGCTCACCAAGACAAGGTTCACCCTCCTACGAGCAGTACTTC. Its translation is CASSPRQGSPSYEQYF.

This clone was observed once. The chain couples TRBV4-1 to TRBJ2-2, with TRBD2 identical over 7 bases. The length of the CDR3 is 16 residues. The germline V gene has CDR1 MGHRA and CDR2 YSYEKL. V lost 1 base and J lost 0; bases outside the gene matches: 2. CDR3 DNA sequence: TGCGCCAGCAGCCAAGCGAGCGGGACGAACACCGGGGAGCTGTTTTTT. Its protein is CASSQASGTNTGELFF.

This chain joins TRBV5-1 and TRBJ2-5, with D perhaps TRBD1 (5 bases). This CDR3 region has 12 residues. Germline lookup yields CDR1 SGHRS and CDR2 YFSETQ. V shed 5 bases and J shed 4 bases, with 9 bases lying between them. CDR3 residues: CASSEGAETQYF. In DNA form, the CDR3 reads TGCGCCAGCAGTGAAGGGGCAGAGACCCAGTACTTC.

The genes are TRBV7-9 and TRBJ2-5; D gene uncertain. The germline V gene encodes CDR1 SEHNR and CDR2 FQNEAQ (reference sequence). Trimming stripped 3 bases from V and 5 bases from J, with 4 bases between. The CDR3 sequence is 11 residues long. CDR3 DNA: TGTGCCAGCAGCTTGCAGGAGACCCAGTACTTC. It is translated as CASSLQETQYF.

Only a few counts were recorded for this clone. The chain combines TRBV27 with TRBJ1-2; weak D call: TRBD1 (5 bases). Germline lookup yields CDR1 MNHEY and CDR2 SMNVEV (reference sequence). The V and J ends lost 6 bases and 8 bases respectively, with 19 bases between them. The CDR3 is 14 residues long. The CDR3 region is CASRWSGSGYGYTF. The CDR3 DNA sequence: TGTGCCAGCAGGTGGTCAGGGTCGGGATACGGCTACACCTTC.

The chain links TRBV5-1 to TRBJ2-7, with TRBD1 matching 8 bases. After removal of 7 bases from V and 6 bases from J, the junction contained 12 bases not matched to a gene. The CDR3 is 14 residues long. Germline V gene data show CDR1 as SGHRS and CDR2 as YFSETQ. CDR3: CASGGNPGGSEQYF. The CDR3 DNA is TGCGCCAGCGGAGGAAACCCAGGGGGCAGCGAGCAGTACTTC.

The chain links TRBV2 to TRBJ2-7; D uncertain. Per the germline V gene, CDR1 is SNHLY and CDR2 is FYNNEI. This CDR3 spans 13 amino acids. Between the trimmed V and J ends, which lost 1 base and 1 base, there was a span of 5 bases. In DNA, the CDR3 is TGTGCCAGCAGTGAAGTCAGATCCTACGAGCAGTACTTC. Protein: CASSEVRSYEQYF. Complete variable domain (other parts from reference TRBV2 and TRBJ2-7): EPEVTQTPSHQVTQMGQEVILRCVPISNHLYFYWYRQILGQKVEFLVSFYNNEISEKSEIFDDQFSVERPDGSNFTLKIRSTKLEDSAMYFCASSEVRSYEQYFGPGTRLTVT.

This chain connects TRBV30 to TRBJ2-7; weak D call: TRBD2 (5 bases). There are 14 residues in the CDR3. V lost 1 base and J 2 bases, leaving 12 bases between the germline ends. The germline CDR1 and CDR2 sequences are GTSNPN and SVGIG (reference sequence). The CDR3 here is CAWSGRGAAYEQYF. CDR3 DNA sequence: TGTGCCTGGAGTGGCAGAGGAGCGGCCTACGAGCAGTACTTC.

The genes are TRBV27 and TRBJ2-3; perhaps TRBD1 as D (6 bases). Trimming stripped 10 bases from V and 3 bases from J, with 17 bases between. The CDR3 runs 14 residues. Germline CDR1 is MNHEY and CDR2 is SMNVEV (reference sequence). The CDR3 here is CATANRVGTDTQYF. CDR3 sequence (DNA): TGTGCCACAGCAAACAGGGTAGGGACAGATACGCAGTATTTT.

This chain connects TRBV4-3 to TRBJ1-6; 8 nucleotides match TRBD1. The CDR3 extends over 17 amino acids. V gave up 4 bases and J gave up 0 bases; unmatched junction bases: 5. Germline V gene sequence: CDR1 LGHNA, CDR2 YSLEER. DNA of the CDR3: TGCGCCAGCAGCCCGGGACAGGCGAGCTCCTATAATTCACCCCTCCACTTT. Amino acids: CASSPGQASSYNSPLHF.

This chain uses TRBV5-1 with TRBJ2-7; TRBD2 aligns across 8 bases. Germline loops: CDR1 SGHRS, CDR2 YFSETQ. The CDR3 contains 15 residues. The trim removed 4 bases at V and 6 bases at J, leaving 12 bases unmatched. The CDR3 sequence is CASSPWDREGFEQYF. The CDR3 DNA reads TGCGCCAGCAGCCCCTGGGACCGGGAGGGCTTCGAGCAGTACTTC.

J is TRBJ1-1 and V is TRBV7-9; D is unclear. Germline assignment: CDR1 SEHNR and CDR2 FQNEAQ (reference sequence). This CDR3 contains 12 residues. With 3 bases removed from V and 2 bases from J, the gap between germline ends came to 4 bases. CDR3 residues: CASSFVNTEAFF. The CDR3 coding sequence is TGTGCCAGCAGCTTCGTTAACACTGAAGCTTTCTTT.

This clone was counted between two and nine times. A read error may produce the germline difference seen at one junction end. The V and J genes are TRBV28 and TRBJ1-3, with D unresolved. Germline V gene sequence: CDR1 MDHEN, CDR2 SYDVKM. The CDR3 is 15 residues long. The CDR3 reads CASSDGLNSGNTTYF. The CDR3, as DNA: TGTGCCAGCAGCGACGGACTGAACTCTGGAAACACCACATATTTT. The whole variable domain, filled in from reference TRBV28 and TRBJ1-3, reads DVKVTQSSRYLVKRTGEKVFLECVQDMDHENMFWYRQDPGLGLRLIYFSYDVKMKEKGDIPEGYSVSREKKERFSLILESASTNQTSMYLCASSDGLNSGNTTYFGEGSWLTVV.

The chain recombines TRBV5-1 with TRBJ2-5; D remains ambiguous. The CDR3 runs 14 residues. Trimming pared 4 bases from V and 0 bases from J, leaving 10 bases between. Germline V CDR1 and CDR2: SGHRS, YFSETQ. The CDR3 loop reads CASSPTTNQETQYF. The DNA of the CDR3 is TGCGCCAGCAGCCCGACAACAAACCAAGAGACCCAGTACTTC.

A few counts support this clone. The DNA of the CDR3 is TGCGCCAGCAGCTTGGCCGCAGGCTCCAGCGAGCAGTACTTC. Translating it yields CASSLAAGSSEQYF. V and J are TRBV5-1 and TRBJ2-7; no clear D gene. The V end was cut by 0 bases, the J end by 6 bases, with 13 bases between. The CDR3 extends over 14 amino acids. CDR1 is SGHRS, CDR2 YFSETQ, per germline. Based on the CDR3 plus reference TRBV5-1 and TRBJ2-7, the full variable domain is KAGVTQTPRYLIKTRGQQVTLSCSPISGHRSVSWYQQTPGQGLQFLFEYFSETQRNKGNFPGRFSGRQFSNSRSEMNVSTLELGDSALYLCASSLAAGSSEQYFGPGTRLTVT.

CDR3 bases: TGCGCCAGCAGTCTTAGCGGGATAAATGAGCAGTTCTTC. It translates to CASSLSGINEQFF. This chain connects TRBV5-1 to TRBJ2-1; TRBD2 matches at 8 bases. This CDR3 spans 13 amino acids. Germline-derived CDR1 and CDR2 are SGHRS and YFSETQ. V shed 5 bases and J 7 bases; nucleotides not matched to a gene: 5.

This clone was recorded only once. The rearrangement uses TRBV7-7 and TRBJ2-5; the D call may be TRBD1 or TRBD2 (5 bases each). The germline V gene has CDR1 SSHAT and CDR2 FNYEAQ (reference sequence). The V end lost 5 bases, the J end lost 1 base, and 14 bases lay between the germline ends. The CDR3 has 15 residues. In DNA, the CDR3 is TGTGCCAGCAGCCGATTGGGACGGACCCAAGAGACCCAGTACTTC. Translating gives CASSRLGRTQETQYF.

The rearrangement uses TRBV4-1 and TRBJ2-1; D not resolved. Germline loops: CDR1 MGHRA, CDR2 YSYEKL. CDR3 length: 15 residues. V shed 0 bases and J shed 1 base, with 7 bases lying between them. The chain's CDR3 is CASSQDPGSYNEQFF. The DNA for the CDR3 is TGCGCCAGCAGCCAAGATCCCGGGTCCTACAATGAGCAGTTCTTC.

The chain recombines TRBV19 with TRBJ1-5; possibly TRBD1 for D (5 bases). V lost 6 bases and J lost 0, with 6 bases in between. The germline V gene encodes CDR1 LNHDA and CDR2 SQIVND (reference sequence). This CDR3 region has 13 residues. The CDR3 loop reads CASRTVSNQPQHF. CDR3 coding DNA: TGTGCCAGTAGGACAGTTAGCAATCAGCCCCAGCATTTT.

The J gene is TRBJ2-5, the V gene TRBV30; D not resolved. The germline V gene encodes CDR1 GTSNPN and CDR2 SVGIG (reference sequence). Trimming shortened V by 0 bases and J by 2 bases, and 7 bases separated the two germline ends. This CDR3 has 13 residues. This chain's CDR3 is CAWSVIGQETQYF. CDR3 in DNA: TGTGCCTGGAGTGTAATCGGACAAGAGACCCAGTACTTC.

V and J are TRBV25-1 and TRBJ2-5; D may match TRBD1 or TRBD2 (5 bases each). Per germline, CDR1 MGHDK and CDR2 SYGVNS. V dropped 3 bases and J dropped 5 bases, with 10 bases sitting between them. This CDR3 has 13 amino acids. The CDR3 loop reads CASSDDGAETQYF. The CDR3 nucleotides are TGTGCCAGCAGTGATGACGGGGCGGAGACCCAGTACTTC.

V and J are TRBV29-1 and TRBJ2-7; D may be TRBD1 or TRBD2 (5 bases each). Between the trimmed V and J ends, which lost 5 bases and 10 bases, there was a span of 18 bases. This CDR3 has 12 amino acids. The germline gives CDR1 SQVTM, CDR2 ANQGSEA. Here the CDR3 DNA reads TGCAGCGTTCGACCGGGACCCTTGGAACAGTACTTC. Protein sequence: CSVRPGPLEQYF.